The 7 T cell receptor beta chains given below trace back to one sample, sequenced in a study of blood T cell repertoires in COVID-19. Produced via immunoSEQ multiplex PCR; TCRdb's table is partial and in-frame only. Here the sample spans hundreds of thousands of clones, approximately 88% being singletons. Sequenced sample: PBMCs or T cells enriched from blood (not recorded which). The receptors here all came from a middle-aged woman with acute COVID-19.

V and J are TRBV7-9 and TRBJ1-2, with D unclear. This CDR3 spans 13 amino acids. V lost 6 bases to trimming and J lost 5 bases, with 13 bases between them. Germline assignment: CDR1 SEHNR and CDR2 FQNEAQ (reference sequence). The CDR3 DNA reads TGTGCCAGCAGGGAGGTGGGGTTTTATGGCTACACCTTC. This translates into CASREVGFYGYTF. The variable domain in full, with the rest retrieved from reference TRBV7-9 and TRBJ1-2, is DTGVSQNPRHKITKRGQNVTFRCDPISEHNRLYWYRQTLGQGPEFLTYFQNEAQLEKSRLLSDRFSAERPKGSFSTLEIQRTEQGDSAMYLCASREVGFYGYTFGSGTRLTVV.

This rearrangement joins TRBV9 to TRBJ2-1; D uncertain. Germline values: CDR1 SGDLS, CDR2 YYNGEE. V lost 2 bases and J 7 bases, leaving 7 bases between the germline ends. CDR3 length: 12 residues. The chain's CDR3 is CASSVPRNEQFF. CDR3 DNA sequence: TGTGCCAGCAGCGTCCCCCGTAATGAGCAGTTCTTC.

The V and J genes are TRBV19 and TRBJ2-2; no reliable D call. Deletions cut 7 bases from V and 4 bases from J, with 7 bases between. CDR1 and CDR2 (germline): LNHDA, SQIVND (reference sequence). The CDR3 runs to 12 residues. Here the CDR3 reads CASTGSTGELFF. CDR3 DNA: TGTGCCAGTACAGGTTCCACCGGGGAGCTGTTTTTT.

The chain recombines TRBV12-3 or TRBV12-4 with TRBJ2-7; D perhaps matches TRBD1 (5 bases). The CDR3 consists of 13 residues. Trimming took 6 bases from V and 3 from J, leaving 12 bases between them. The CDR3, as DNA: TGTGCCAGCAGAGAGACAGTGCTCTACGAGCAGTACTTC. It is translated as CASRETVLYEQYF.

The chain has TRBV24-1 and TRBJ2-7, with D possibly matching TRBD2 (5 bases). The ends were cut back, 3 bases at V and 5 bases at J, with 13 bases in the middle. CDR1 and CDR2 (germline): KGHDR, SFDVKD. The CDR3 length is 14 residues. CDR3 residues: CATSDKVRGNEQYV. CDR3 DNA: TGTGCCACCAGTGATAAAGTTCGGGGTAACGAGCAGTACGTC.

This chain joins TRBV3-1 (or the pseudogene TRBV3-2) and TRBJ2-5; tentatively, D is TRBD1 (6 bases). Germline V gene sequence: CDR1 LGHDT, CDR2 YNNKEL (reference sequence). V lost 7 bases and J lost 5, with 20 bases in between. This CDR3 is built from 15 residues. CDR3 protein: CASTQNLQGGETQYF. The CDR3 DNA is TGTGCCAGCACCCAGAACCTACAGGGCGGCGAGACCCAGTACTTC.

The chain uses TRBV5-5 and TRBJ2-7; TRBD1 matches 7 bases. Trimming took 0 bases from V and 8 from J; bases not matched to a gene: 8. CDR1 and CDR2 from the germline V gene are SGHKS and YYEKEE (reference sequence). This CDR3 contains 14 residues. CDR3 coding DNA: TGTGCCAGCAGCTTGGACAGGGGAATGGTCCAGCAGTACTTC. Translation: CASSLDRGMVQQYF.